This T cell receptor beta chain was identified in a study of CXCR3-negative and CXCR3-positive naive CD8 T cells. CDR1 and CDR2 from the germline V gene are SGHAT and FQNNGV. CDR3 size: 14 residues. Preparation of TRB cDNA libraries relied on 5' RACE carrying UMI labels. TCRdb reworked the 5' RACE reads into one entry per CDR3 protein, no DNA. This sample lists roughly 86,000 distinct CDR3 sequences; its ten largest clones have 0.85% to 1.4%. A CD45RO-CCR7+CD27+CD95- phenotype identified naive CD8+ T cells. The sample comprised naive CXCR3- CD8+ T cells from blood. Subset given: CD45RO-CCR7+CD27+CD95- naive CD8+ T cells lacking CXCR3 (TNR3-). The sequence was obtained from a human donor in good health. Some clones in this sample may be carry-over from other donors' samples. The V call is TRBV11-2, the J call TRBJ2-7. Here the CDR3 reads CASRYGPSRYEQYF.